This entry lists 21 T cell receptor beta chains sequenced from one sample in a study of T cell changes during pregnancy in multiple sclerosis. Only in-frame clones appear in the TCRdb table, and some are missing; sequencing was by immunoSEQ multiplex PCR. The table has 40,000 to 45,000 clones, 91% seen once. Specimen: CD4+ T cells from peripheral blood mononuclear cells, collected in the second trimester of pregnancy. These receptors came from a female donor in good health, enrolled as a control in a pregnancy study.

This clone appeared a few times. The chain joins TRBV5-1 to TRBJ1-1; tentative D call: TRBD1 (6 bases). Per germline, CDR1 SGHRS and CDR2 YFSETQ. The CDR3 runs to 16 residues. Deletions cut 0 bases from V and 0 bases from J, with 12 bases between. This CDR3 reads CASSLAVGGLNTEAFF. The CDR3 nucleotides read TGCGCCAGCAGCTTGGCCGTAGGGGGACTGAACACTGAAGCTTTCTTT.

The chain couples TRBV7-3 to TRBJ2-3; D unclear. With 1 base removed from V and 7 bases from J, the gap between germline ends came to 24 bases. This CDR3 region has 18 residues. Germline loops: CDR1 SGHTA, CDR2 FQGTGA. The CDR3 region has the DNA TGTGCCAGCAGCTTAAGGAGTTTCTCAAATGAAGCCCCCAATACGCAGTATTTT. This translates into CASSLRSFSNEAPNTQYF.

The V and J genes are TRBV29-1 and TRBJ2-3; TRBD1 matches at 11 bases. Germline CDR1 and CDR2: SQVTM and ANQGSEA. J was trimmed by 1 base and V by 8 bases; bases with no gene match: 8. This CDR3 has 15 residues. The CDR3 reads CSTSKGQGGTDTQYF. As DNA, the CDR3 is TGCAGCACTAGTAAGGGACAGGGGGGCACAGATACGCAGTATTTT.

The chain combines TRBV6-1 with TRBJ2-7; 7 positions match TRBD1. Germline V gene lookup returns CDR1 MNHNS and CDR2 SASEGT. CDR3 length equals 14 residues. With 3 bases clipped from V and 6 bases from J, the junction kept 8 bases outside the gene matches. In DNA, the CDR3 is TGTGCCAGCAGTGACGGGACAGCGCATGGCGAGCAGTACTTC. Translating gives CASSDGTAHGEQYF.

This clone was picked up one time. The J gene is TRBJ2-3, the V gene TRBV5-1; the match to TRBD2 covers 10 bases. The CDR3 runs to 15 residues. The germline V gene encodes CDR1 SGHRS and CDR2 YFSETQ. After removal of 5 bases from V and 4 bases from J, the junction contained 7 bases not matched to a gene. The chain's CDR3 is CASRASGSSPDTQYF. CDR3 sequence (DNA): TGCGCCAGCAGGGCTAGCGGGAGTTCGCCAGATACGCAGTATTTT.

The rearrangement links TRBV7-2 to TRBJ1-1; unclear D gene. CDR1 SGHTA and CDR2 FQGNSA come from the germline V gene. CDR3 length: 15 amino acids. V lost 5 bases, J lost 1 base, and 14 bases lay in between. CDR3 amino acids: CASSPNGERNTEAFF. The DNA of the CDR3 is TGTGCCAGCAGCCCAAACGGGGAGAGGAACACTGAAGCTTTCTTT.

The rearrangement uses TRBV21-1 and TRBJ2-7; TRBD1 is the table's D call and was not checked against the DNA. TRBV21-1 is a pseudogene. This CDR3 region has 15 residues. CDR3 nucleotide sequence: TGTGCCAGCAGCAAAGAGGTGGCAGGAAGCTACGAGCAGTACTTC. The encoded protein is CASSKEVAGSYEQYF.

The chain employs TRBV20-1 and TRBJ1-1, with D maybe TRBD1 (5 bases). With 5 bases removed from V and 4 bases from J, the gap between germline ends came to 8 bases. CDR1 and CDR2 (germline): DFQATT, SNEGSKA (reference sequence). This CDR3 is 11 amino acids long. The CDR3 bases are TGCAGTGCTCCCAGGGTCACTGAAGCTTTCTTT. The encoded protein is CSAPRVTEAFF.

The chain combines TRBV19 with TRBJ2-3, with TRBD1 matching 7 bases. V was pared by 5 bases and J by 2 bases, with 10 bases of the junction left unmatched. CDR1 and CDR2 (germline): LNHDA, SQIVND (reference sequence). The CDR3 contains 16 residues. The CDR3 nucleotides read TGTGCCAGTAGTGCAGGGGGATTCATGTTCACAGATACGCAGTATTTT. It translates to CASSAGGFMFTDTQYF.

The chain employs TRBV2 and TRBJ2-1; 8 bases fit TRBD2. The germline CDR1 and CDR2 sequences are SNHLY and FYNNEI. V was pared by 8 bases and J by 15 bases, with 18 bases of the junction left unmatched. CDR3 length: 14 amino acids. As DNA, the CDR3 is TGTGCCAGCGGGGAGGGTCTAGCGCGGGAGGATATGTTCTTC. It translates to CASGEGLAREDMFF.

The chain joins TRBV19 to TRBJ2-7, with TRBD1 matching over 9 bases. V lost 4 bases, J lost 6 bases, and 13 bases stayed unmatched. The CDR3 consists of 16 residues. Germline V gene lookup returns CDR1 LNHDA and CDR2 SQIVND (reference sequence). The CDR3 DNA follows: TGTGCCAGTAGTAGCGCCGGGGGACAGGGTTTTGGCGAGCAGTACTTC. Translated, it gives CASSSAGGQGFGEQYF.

The rearrangement joins TRBV7-3 to TRBJ2-3, with 11 positions matching TRBD2. The germline V gene has CDR1 SGHTA and CDR2 FQGTGA. The junction had 10 bases not matched to a gene; V was cut back by 6 bases and J by 2 bases. The CDR3 contains 17 residues. CDR3 DNA sequence: TGTGCCAGCAGTCCGACGGTAGCGGGAGGGTTCACAGATACGCAGTATTTT. Protein product: CASSPTVAGGFTDTQYF.

This chain connects TRBV12-1 to TRBJ1-5. TRBV12-1 is shown as a pseudogene. The CDR3 length is 14 residues. CDR3 sequence (DNA): TGTGCCAGCAGCTTTGGAGTATTCCCTCAGCCCCAGCATTTT. This translates into CASSFGVFPQPQHF.

This chain links TRBV15 with TRBJ1-5, with D possibly TRBD1 on 5 matching bases. Germline V gives CDR1 LNHNV, CDR2 YYDKDF (reference sequence). Trimming pared 3 bases from V and 3 bases from J, leaving 12 bases between. The CDR3 is 15 amino acids. CDR3 DNA: TGTGCCACCAGCAGGACAGACTCAGTCAATCAGCCCCAGCATTTT. Amino acids: CATSRTDSVNQPQHF.

The chain employs TRBV4-2 and TRBJ2-7; a possible D gene is TRBD1 (6 bases). CDR1 and CDR2 (germline): LGHNA, YNFKEQ. V lost 1 base and J 1 base, leaving 11 bases between the germline ends. The CDR3 covers 15 residues. The DNA of the CDR3 is TGTGCCAGCAGCCAAGCCCAGGGGCTTTCCTACGAGCAGTACTTC. Encoded protein: CASSQAQGLSYEQYF.

The genes are TRBV6-6 and TRBJ2-3, with 8 bases lining up with TRBD2. The CDR3 extends over 15 amino acids. From germline, CDR1 is MNHNY and CDR2 SVGAGI (reference sequence). The ends lost 0 bases at V and 4 bases at J; junction bases unmatched: 3. CDR3 in amino acids: CASSYSTGGADTQYF. The CDR3 bases are TGTGCCAGCAGTTACTCTACGGGAGGGGCAGATACGCAGTATTTT.

V gene TRBV2 combines with J gene TRBJ1-1; 8 nucleotides match TRBD1. The CDR3 consists of 12 residues. V lost 8 bases and J lost 7; bases outside the gene matches: 6. CDR1 is SNHLY and CDR2 is FYNNEI in the germline V gene. CDR3 sequence reads: CASGDRTYEAFF. The CDR3 DNA is TGTGCCAGCGGGGACAGGACATATGAAGCTTTCTTT. Full variable domain (missing parts from reference TRBV2 and TRBJ1-1): EPEVTQTPSHQVTQMGQEVILRCVPISNHLYFYWYRQILGQKVEFLVSFYNNEISEKSEIFDDQFSVERPDGSNFTLKIRSTKLEDSAMYFCASGDRTYEAFFGQGTRLTVV.

The chain couples TRBV11-3 to TRBJ2-1, with D perhaps TRBD2 (5 bases). Trimming removed 2 bases at V and 7 bases at J, with 9 bases between. The CDR3 runs to 13 residues. The germline CDR1 and CDR2 sequences are SGHNT and YENEEA. The CDR3 reads CASSLNGKNEQFF. In DNA form, the CDR3 reads TGTGCCAGCAGCTTAAACGGGAAGAATGAGCAGTTCTTC.

V is TRBV28 and J is TRBJ2-3; a weak D match, TRBD2 (5 bases). This CDR3 spans 14 amino acids. Germline V gene sequence: CDR1 MDHEN, CDR2 SYDVKM. Trimming removed 10 bases from V and 0 bases from J, with 14 bases in between. The CDR3 DNA is TGTGCCATTAATAGCGTCCCTAGCACAGATACGCAGTATTTT. This sequence encodes CAINSVPSTDTQYF.

This rearrangement joins TRBV7-3 to TRBJ2-1; 12 bases align to TRBD2. The CDR3 spans 16 residues. After removal of 4 bases from V and 8 bases from J, the junction contained 9 bases not matched to a gene. From germline, CDR1 is SGHTA and CDR2 FQGTGA. CDR3 sequence reads: CASSYGGLAGSHEQFF. The CDR3 coding sequence is TGTGCCAGCAGCTACGGAGGACTAGCGGGGTCTCATGAGCAGTTCTTC.

V and J are TRBV10-3 and TRBJ1-1; D gene unclear. Germline-derived CDR1 and CDR2 are ENHRY and SYGVKD. CDR3 length: 13 residues. V was cut by 8 bases and J by 3 bases, with 13 bases left in between. DNA of the CDR3: TGTGCCATCGCACAATTGGGCGACACTGAAGCTTTCTTT. Translation: CAIAQLGDTEAFF.